These 18 T cell receptor beta chains originate from one sample sequenced in a study of graft-versus-host responses after intestinal transplantation. Using immunoSEQ multiplex PCR, the repertoire was profiled, and TCRdb retains in-frame clones only, with some absent. This sample has about 15,000 clones, with around 30% found just once. Irradiated stimulators labeled with violet dye, around 200,000 in number, were plated with around 200,000 CFSE-labeled responders. This material consisted of alloreactive CD8+ T cells from a mixed lymphocyte reaction culture, taken before intestinal transplant. Subset denoted: CFSE-low proliferating T cells sorted from roughly six-day pre-transplant mixed lymphocyte reaction (GvH or HvG direction). The source is a human patient who received an intestinal transplant.

This chain links TRBV7-3 with TRBJ2-7; either TRBD1 or TRBD2 may supply D (5 bases each). The CDR3 spans 16 residues. Germline loops: CDR1 SGHTA, CDR2 FQGTGA. V was trimmed by 3 bases and J by 4 bases, leaving 19 bases between them. The DNA of the CDR3 is TGTGCCAGCAGCTTTTTGGGACCAGTTTCGTATTACGAGCAGTACTTC. Its protein product is CASSFLGPVSYYEQYF.

This clone was found once. The chain couples TRBV15 to TRBJ2-7, with D possibly being TRBD2 (6 bases). Per the germline V gene, CDR1 is LNHNV and CDR2 is YYDKDF (reference sequence). V gave up 3 bases and J gave up 3 bases, with 9 bases separating them. This CDR3 has 13 amino acids. The CDR3 DNA reads as TGTGCCACCAGCAGGGAGGGAGACTACGAGCAGTACTTC. Protein: CATSREGDYEQYF.

This clone appeared a few times. The V call is TRBV30, the J call TRBJ2-1; the D gene is possibly TRBD1 (6 bases). V gave up 2 bases and J gave up 5 bases, with 13 bases separating them. The CDR3 runs 14 residues. The germline V gene has CDR1 GTSNPN and CDR2 SVGIG (reference sequence). The CDR3 protein is CAWSSRGWDNEQFF. As DNA, the CDR3 is TGTGCCTGGAGTTCCAGGGGTTGGGACAATGAGCAGTTCTTC. Looking up the rest from reference TRBV30 and TRBJ2-1 gives the full variable domain: SQTIHQWPATLVQPVGSPLSLECTVEGTSNPNLYWYRQAAGRGLQLLFYSVGIGQISSEVPQNLSASRPQDRQFILSSKKLLLSDSGFYLCAWSSRGWDNEQFFGPGTRLTVL.

As to this clone: A much bigger clone sits one base away, suggesting this may be a read error. The rearrangement uses TRBV5-1 and TRBJ2-7, with D possibly matching TRBD1 (5 bases). Germline lookup yields CDR1 SGHRS and CDR2 YFSETQ. Trimming stripped 0 bases from V and 2 bases from J, with 12 bases between. This CDR3 spans 15 amino acids. The DNA for the CDR3 is TGCGCCAGCAGCTTGGAAACGACCAGGGCCTACGAGCAGTACTTC. Residues: CASSLETTRAYEQYF.

This clone was picked up a small number of times. The chain couples TRBV6-6 to TRBJ1-2; 9 bases agree with TRBD1. V was pared by 1 base and J by 2 bases, with 2 bases of the junction left unmatched. CDR3 length: 15 amino acids. Germline lookup yields CDR1 MNHNY and CDR2 SVGAGI (reference sequence). The chain's CDR3 is CASSYWTGVNYGYTF. The CDR3, as DNA: TGTGCCAGCAGTTACTGGACAGGGGTGAACTATGGCTACACCTTC.

CDR3 amino acids: CARTGSNQPQHF. CDR3 nucleotide sequence: TGCGCCAGAACAGGGAGCAATCAGCCCCAGCATTTT. The V call is TRBV10-1, the J call TRBJ1-5; tentatively, D is TRBD1 (6 bases). The CDR3 runs 12 residues. Germline CDR1 is WNHNN and CDR2 is SYGVQD (reference sequence). V dropped 9 bases and J dropped 1 base, with 7 bases sitting between them.

This chain connects TRBV7-4 to TRBJ2-2; TRBD1 is a possible D gene (5 bases). The V gene's germline CDR1 is SGHVT and CDR2 SQSDAQ. V lost 6 bases and J lost 2, with 7 bases in between. The CDR3 has 13 residues. In DNA form, the CDR3 reads TGTGCCAGCAGAGGACACAACACCGGGGAGCTGTTTTTT. Translated, it gives CASRGHNTGELFF. The entire variable domain, with the rest obtained from reference TRBV7-4 and TRBJ2-2, is as follows: GAGVSQSPRYKVAKRGRDVALRCDSISGHVTLYWYRQTLGQGSEVLTYSQSDAQRDKSGRPSGRFSAERPERSVSTLKIQRTEQGDSAVYLCASRGHNTGELFFGEGSRLTVL.

This clone was seen a handful of times. The rearrangement uses TRBV11-1 and TRBJ2-7, with 7 bases that match TRBD1. V gave up 2 bases and J gave up 1 base; unmatched junction bases: 5. This CDR3 region has 15 residues. Germline CDR1 is SGHAT and CDR2 is FQDESV (reference sequence). DNA of the CDR3: TGTGCCAGCAGCTTACAGGGGGTCTTTTCCTACGAGCAGTACTTC. It is translated as CASSLQGVFSYEQYF.

The chain recombines TRBV15 with TRBJ2-6; TRBD1 might be the D (5 bases). Germline CDR1 and CDR2: LNHNV and YYDKDF (reference sequence). V dropped 1 base and J dropped 0 bases, with 7 bases sitting between them. The CDR3 length is 16 residues. The chain's CDR3 is CATSRVRDSGANVLTF. In DNA, the CDR3 is TGTGCCACCAGCAGAGTCAGGGACTCTGGGGCCAACGTCCTGACTTTC.

This clone was recorded a few times. The chain combines TRBV28 with TRBJ1-1, with no clear D. V was clipped by 3 bases and J by 2 bases, with 10 bases between them. This CDR3 spans 14 amino acids. In germline, CDR1 is MDHEN, CDR2 SYDVKM. DNA of the CDR3: TGTGCCAGCAGTTTGACCTCTTTAAACACTGAAGCTTTCTTT. Its translation: CASSLTSLNTEAFF.

J is TRBJ2-7 and V is TRBV9; D is uncertain. CDR1 and CDR2 from the germline V gene are SGDLS and YYNGEE. V gave up 0 bases and J gave up 8 bases, with 21 bases separating them. The CDR3 covers 16 residues. CDR3 nucleotide sequence: TGTGCCAGCAGCGTAGGGCCCTTCAGACTCGCGGCTCAGCAGTACTTC. This translates into CASSVGPFRLAAQQYF. The full variable domain, its missing parts supplied by reference TRBV9 and TRBJ2-7, is DSGVTQTPKHLITATGQRVTLRCSPRSGDLSVYWYQQSLDQGLQFLIQYYNGEERAKGNILERFSAQQFPDLHSELNLSSLELGDSALYFCASSVGPFRLAAQQYFGPGTRLTVT.

The J gene is TRBJ2-1, the V gene TRBV7-3; either TRBD1 or TRBD2 may supply D (5 bases each). V gave up 5 bases and J gave up 7 bases, with 15 bases separating them. Germline V lookup: CDR1 SGHTA, CDR2 FQGTGA. There are 14 residues in the CDR3. The CDR3 spells CASSHLPWGNEQFF. The DNA of the CDR3 is TGTGCCAGCAGCCACCTTCCCTGGGGGAATGAGCAGTTCTTC.

This clone was found a few times. The J gene is TRBJ1-1, the V gene TRBV6-9; TRBD1 might be the D (6 bases). This CDR3 has 14 amino acids. Trimming pared 4 bases from V and 0 bases from J, leaving 9 bases between. Per the germline V gene, CDR1 is MNHGY and CDR2 is SVAAGI. CDR3 nucleotide sequence: TGTGCCAGCAGTTCGACAGGCATGAACACTGAAGCTTTCTTT. This gives the protein CASSSTGMNTEAFF.

This clone was seen a few times. The CDR3 DNA is TGTGCCAGCAGTGCGGGACAGGGTCTCACAGATACGCAGTATTTT. Protein: CASSAGQGLTDTQYF. The chain links TRBV2 to TRBJ2-3, with 9 bases fitting TRBD1. The CDR3 runs to 15 residues. J lost 2 bases, V lost 4 bases, and 4 bases had no gene match. Germline CDR1 reads SNHLY; CDR2 reads FYNNEI.

By share, this clone ranks as medium-sized (0.01 to 0.1%). The chain couples TRBV10-3 to TRBJ1-3; no firm D call. V was trimmed by 6 bases and J by 2 bases, leaving 17 bases between them. Germline lookup yields CDR1 ENHRY and CDR2 SYGVKD. The CDR3 runs to 16 residues. CDR3 nucleotide sequence: TGTGCCATCAGAGCGGGGAGGAAGATCCCTGGAAACACCATATATTTT. Encoded protein: CAIRAGRKIPGNTIYF.

The chain employs TRBV7-6 and TRBJ2-2; D unresolved. Germline V lookup: CDR1 SGHVS, CDR2 FNYEAQ. Trimming shortened V by 2 bases and J by 7 bases, and 5 bases separated the two germline ends. The CDR3 is 12 amino acids. The CDR3 DNA is TGTGCCAGCAGCTTATTAAACGGGGAGCTGTTTTTT. Protein product: CASSLLNGELFF.

This clone was found a few times. This chain links TRBV5-4 with TRBJ2-1, with D perhaps TRBD1 (6 bases). This CDR3 has 11 residues. Deletions cut 4 bases from V and 10 bases from J, with 9 bases between. Germline-derived CDR1 and CDR2 are SGHNT and YYREEE (reference sequence). The CDR3 spells CASSLGGEQFF. CDR3 DNA sequence: TGTGCCAGCAGCCTAGGGGGAGAGCAGTTCTTC.

This clone was seen only a few times. The chain couples TRBV5-1 to TRBJ2-7, with unresolved D. The V gene lost 3 bases and the J gene lost 5 bases, with 12 bases spanning the gap. The CDR3 covers 13 residues. CDR1 is SGHRS and CDR2 is YFSETQ in the germline V gene. CDR3 in amino acids: CASSYWWWDEQYF. Written as DNA, the CDR3 is TGCGCCAGCAGCTACTGGTGGTGGGACGAGCAGTACTTC.